These 2 T cell receptor beta chains originate from one sample sequenced in a study of PD-1 blockade in classical Hodgkin lymphoma. The method was immunoSEQ multiplex PCR; TCRdb's version includes in-frame clones alone and lacks a portion of them. The table records over 85,000 clones, 75% to 85% of them present only once. Autologous stem cell transplantation was followed by relapse in every patient, and brentuximab vedotin exposure varied. The specimen was peripheral blood mononuclear cells (PBMCs), collected before the second cycle of nivolumab. The receptors come from a human donor with classical Hodgkin lymphoma.

This sequence joins TRBV5-6 and TRBJ2-4, with D perhaps assigned TRBD1 or TRBD2 (5 bases each). The germline gives CDR1 SGHDT, CDR2 YYEEEE. The V gene lost 6 bases and the J gene lost 9 bases, with 16 bases spanning the gap. This CDR3 is 13 amino acids long. CDR3 amino acids: CASTRDPFGIQYF. The CDR3 DNA follows: TGTGCCAGCACCCGGGACCCGTTTGGCATTCAGTACTTC.

The chain couples TRBV28 to TRBJ1-4; TRBD1 might be the D (5 bases). The CDR3 is 14 amino acids. V was trimmed by 7 bases and J by 5 bases, leaving 14 bases between them. Germline V lookup: CDR1 MDHEN, CDR2 SYDVKM. CDR3 coding DNA: TGTGCCAGCACCACCGGGACGGAGAATGAAAAACTGTTTTTT. It is translated as CASTTGTENEKLFF.